This record concerns one TCR beta chain sequence. Its recognized antigen is unknown. Per-base qualities were not stored, and no clone one base away is much larger. The sample originates from a study of T cell changes during pregnancy in multiple sclerosis (dated by TCRdb to the late 2010s). In the study overall: The study looked at changes in the T cell repertoire across pregnancy in women with multiple sclerosis.

Measured from the cysteine to the phenylalanine, the CDR3 is 15 residues long. Only the CDR3 part of the read is kept: 45 bases, read in frame from the first base. The germline V gene (reference sequence) gives CDR1 as MNHNY and CDR2 as SVGAGI. V trim: 7 bases; J trim: 6 bases; unmatched bases: 12. To prepare the library, the immunoSEQ multiplex PCR assay was applied. The immuneACCESS repertoire file appears here via TCRdb, limited to in-frame rearrangements. These files lack a portion of the clones; in checked studies, under half of the deficit traces to unresolved V genes, and the cause of the others is not known. This sample lists about 60,000 clones; around 90% were detected once. The ten largest account for about 0.76% of the sample.

The source is a female donor with multiple sclerosis, enrolled in a pregnancy study. The chain couples TRBV6-6 to TRBJ2-3, with 8 bases in between that match TRBD2. The sample was CD4+ T cells from peripheral blood mononuclear cells, taken in the first trimester of pregnancy. Here is the DNA: TGTGCCAGCACACTGACGGCCGGGGGGGGTGATACGCAGTATTTT. This yields the protein CASTLTAGGGDTQYF.